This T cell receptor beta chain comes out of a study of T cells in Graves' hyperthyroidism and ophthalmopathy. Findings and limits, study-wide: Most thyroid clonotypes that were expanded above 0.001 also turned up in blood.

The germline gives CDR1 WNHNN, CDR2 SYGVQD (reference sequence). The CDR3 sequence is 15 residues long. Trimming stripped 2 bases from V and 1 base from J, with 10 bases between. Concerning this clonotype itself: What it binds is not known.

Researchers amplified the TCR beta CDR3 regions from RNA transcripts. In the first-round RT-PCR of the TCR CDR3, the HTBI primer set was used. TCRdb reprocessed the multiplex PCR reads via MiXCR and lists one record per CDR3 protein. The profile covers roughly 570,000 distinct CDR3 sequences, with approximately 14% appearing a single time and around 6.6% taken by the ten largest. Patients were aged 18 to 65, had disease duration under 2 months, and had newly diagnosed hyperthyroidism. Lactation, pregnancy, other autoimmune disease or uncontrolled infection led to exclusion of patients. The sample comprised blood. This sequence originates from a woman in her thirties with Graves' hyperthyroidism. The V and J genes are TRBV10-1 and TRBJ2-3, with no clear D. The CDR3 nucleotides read TGCGCCAGCAGTGAGAATAGCTTGGGCACAGATACGCAGTATTTT. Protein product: CASSENSLGTDTQYF.